The clone carrying this T cell receptor beta chain was seen just once. Either two negative PCRs, clearance, or symptom resolution qualified Cohort 3 donors as recovered. This record belongs to a study of blood T cell repertoires in COVID-19. As handled by the study authors: Using reference gene primer amplification, nucleated cell counts were estimated. Produced via immunoSEQ multiplex PCR; TCRdb's table is partial and in-frame only. D and trimming were read from the DNA, whereas the V and J calls and clone size are those reported in that table. The table shows about 250,000 clones, with about 87% occurring only once. The CDR3 runs to 15 residues. The V gene's germline CDR1 is SEHNR and CDR2 FQNEAQ (reference sequence). The J segment lost 4 bases and the V segment lost 7 bases, leaving 10 bases of the junction unmatched.

The V and J genes are TRBV7-9 and TRBJ1-2; 9 bases line up with TRBD1. This clonotype was sampled from a woman aged 45-65 years who had recovered from COVID-19. The specimen sequenced was PBMCs or T cells enriched from blood (not recorded which). CDR3 in DNA: TGTGCCAGCACCCCCCCGGGACAGGGTGTCTATGGCTACACCTTC. Translation: CASTPPGQGVYGYTF.